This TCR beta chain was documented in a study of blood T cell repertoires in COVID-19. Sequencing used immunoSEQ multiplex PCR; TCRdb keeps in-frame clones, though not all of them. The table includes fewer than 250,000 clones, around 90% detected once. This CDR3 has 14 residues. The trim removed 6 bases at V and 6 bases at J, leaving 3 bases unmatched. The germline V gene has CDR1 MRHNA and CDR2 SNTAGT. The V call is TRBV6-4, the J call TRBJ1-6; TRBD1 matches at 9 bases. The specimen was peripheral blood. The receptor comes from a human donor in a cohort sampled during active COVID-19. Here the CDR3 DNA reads TGTGCCAGCAGCCAGACAGGGGGTAATTCACCCCTCCACTTT. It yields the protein CASSQTGGNSPLHF.